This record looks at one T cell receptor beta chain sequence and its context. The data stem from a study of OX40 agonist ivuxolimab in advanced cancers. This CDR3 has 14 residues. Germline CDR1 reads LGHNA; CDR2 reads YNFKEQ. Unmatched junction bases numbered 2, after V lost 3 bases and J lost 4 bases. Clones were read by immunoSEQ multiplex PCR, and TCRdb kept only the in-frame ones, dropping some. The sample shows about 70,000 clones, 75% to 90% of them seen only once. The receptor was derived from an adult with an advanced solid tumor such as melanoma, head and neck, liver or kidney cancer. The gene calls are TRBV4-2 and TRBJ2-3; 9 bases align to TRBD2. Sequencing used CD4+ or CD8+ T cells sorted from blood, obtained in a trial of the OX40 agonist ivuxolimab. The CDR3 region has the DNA TGTGCCAGCAGCCATCCTAGCGGGGCAGATACGCAGTATTTT. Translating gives CASSHPSGADTQYF.